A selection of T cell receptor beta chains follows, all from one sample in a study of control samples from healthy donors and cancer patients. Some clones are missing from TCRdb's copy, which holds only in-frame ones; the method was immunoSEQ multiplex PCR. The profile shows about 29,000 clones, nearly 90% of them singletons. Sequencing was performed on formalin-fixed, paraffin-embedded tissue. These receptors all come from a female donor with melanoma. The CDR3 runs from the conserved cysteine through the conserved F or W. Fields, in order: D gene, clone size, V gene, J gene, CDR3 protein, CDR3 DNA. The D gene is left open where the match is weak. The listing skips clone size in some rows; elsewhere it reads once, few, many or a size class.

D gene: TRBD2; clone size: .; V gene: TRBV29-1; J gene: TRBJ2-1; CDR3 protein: CSVAGAVYEQFF; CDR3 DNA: TGCAGCGTAGCGGGAGCGGTATATGAGCAGTTCTTC
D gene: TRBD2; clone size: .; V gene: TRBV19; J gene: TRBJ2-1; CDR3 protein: CASSVQREGLRFF; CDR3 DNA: TGTGCCAGTAGTGTACAGCGGGAGGGCCTGCGGTTCTTC
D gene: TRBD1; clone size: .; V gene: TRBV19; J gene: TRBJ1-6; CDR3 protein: CASSIGQGGSPLHF; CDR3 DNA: TGTGCCAGTAGTATAGGCCAGGGGGGATCACCCCTCCACTTT
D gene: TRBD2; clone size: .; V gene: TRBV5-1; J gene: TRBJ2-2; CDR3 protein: CASSLALAEYTGELFF; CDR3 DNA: TGCGCCAGCAGCTTAGCTCTAGCGGAGTACACCGGGGAGCTGTTTTTT
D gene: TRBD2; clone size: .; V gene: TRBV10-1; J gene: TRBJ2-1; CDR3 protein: CASNELAGGPSSYNEQFF; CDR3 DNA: TGCGCCAGCAATGAACTAGCGGGAGGCCCGAGCTCCTACAATGAGCAGTTCTTC
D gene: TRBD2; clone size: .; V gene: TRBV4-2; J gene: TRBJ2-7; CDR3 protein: CASSQDRGLAGGNEQYF; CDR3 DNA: TGTGCCAGCAGCCAAGATCGGGGACTAGCGGGAGGAAACGAGCAGTACTTC
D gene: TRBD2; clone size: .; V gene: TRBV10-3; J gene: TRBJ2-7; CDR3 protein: CAISELVSGNYEQYF; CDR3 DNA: TGTGCCATCAGTGAGTTGGTTAGCGGGAACTACGAGCAGTACTTC
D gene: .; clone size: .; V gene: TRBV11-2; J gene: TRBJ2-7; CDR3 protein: CASSLSDGTYEQYF; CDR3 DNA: TGTGCCAGCAGCTTAAGCGACGGGACCTACGAGCAGTACTTC
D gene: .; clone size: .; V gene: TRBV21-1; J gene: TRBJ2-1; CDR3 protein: CASRGVIPYNEQFF; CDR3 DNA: TGTGCCAGCAGGGGGGTCATTCCCTACAATGAGCAGTTCTTC
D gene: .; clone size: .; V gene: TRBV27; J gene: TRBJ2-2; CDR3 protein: CASSLSSLWDAGELFF; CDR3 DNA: TGTGCCAGCAGTTTATCGTCGCTTTGGGACGCCGGGGAGCTGTTTTTT
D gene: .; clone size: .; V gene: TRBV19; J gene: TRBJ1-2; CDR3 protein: CASSLLFNGGYTF; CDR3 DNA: TGTGCCAGTAGTCTCCTTTTCAATGGGGGCTACACCTTC
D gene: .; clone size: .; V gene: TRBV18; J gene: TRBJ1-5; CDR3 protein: CASSPGRSNQPQHF; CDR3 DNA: TGTGCCAGCTCCCCGGGGCGGAGCAATCAGCCCCAGCATTTT
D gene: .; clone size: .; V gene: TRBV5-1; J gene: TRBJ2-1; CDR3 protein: CASSPGTSYNEQFF; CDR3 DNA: TGCGCCAGCAGCCCAGGGACTTCATACAATGAGCAGTTCTTC
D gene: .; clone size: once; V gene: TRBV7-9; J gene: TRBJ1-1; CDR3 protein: CASRTRGGTEAFF; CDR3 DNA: TGTGCCAGCAGGACCAGGGGTGGGACTGAAGCTTTCTTT
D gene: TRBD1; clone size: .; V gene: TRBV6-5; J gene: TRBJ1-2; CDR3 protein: CANSFPGQGRGGYTF; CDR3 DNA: TGTGCCAACAGTTTCCCGGGACAGGGTAGGGGTGGCTACACCTTC
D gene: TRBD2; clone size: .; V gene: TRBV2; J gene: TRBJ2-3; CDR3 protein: CASSMGLAEAHTQYF; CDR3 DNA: TGTGCCAGCAGTATGGGACTAGCGGAAGCCCATACGCAGTATTTT
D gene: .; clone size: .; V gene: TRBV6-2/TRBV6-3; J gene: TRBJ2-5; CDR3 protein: CASSNSVLETQYF; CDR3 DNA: TGTGCCAGCAGCAATAGCGTTCTGGAGACCCAGTACTTC
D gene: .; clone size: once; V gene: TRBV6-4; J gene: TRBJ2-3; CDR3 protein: CASSPPLSDTQYF; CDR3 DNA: TGTGCCAGCAGCCCCCCGCTCTCAGATACGCAGTATTTT
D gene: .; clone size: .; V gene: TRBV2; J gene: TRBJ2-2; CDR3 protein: CASRPGLPAHTGELFF; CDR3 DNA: TGTGCCAGCAGACCGGGACTTCCGGCACACACCGGGGAGCTGTTTTTT
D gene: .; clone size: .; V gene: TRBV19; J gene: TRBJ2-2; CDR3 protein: CASSPAGDLKGGELFF; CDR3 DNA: TGTGCCAGTAGTCCCGCCGGGGATCTTAAGGGCGGGGAGCTGTTTTTT
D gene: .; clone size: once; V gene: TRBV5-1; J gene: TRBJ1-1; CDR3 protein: CASSFFTANLNTEAFF; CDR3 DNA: TGCGCCAGCAGCTTTTTTACAGCAAATTTGAACACTGAAGCTTTCTTT
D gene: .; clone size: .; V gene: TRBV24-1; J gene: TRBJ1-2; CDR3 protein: CATSGGGHGYTF; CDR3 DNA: TGTGCCACCTCTGGGGGGGGTCATGGCTACACCTTC
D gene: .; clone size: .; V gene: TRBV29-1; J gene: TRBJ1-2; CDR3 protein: CSVGTGTDNYGYTF; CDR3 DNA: TGCAGCGTTGGTACAGGGACGGATAACTATGGCTACACCTTC
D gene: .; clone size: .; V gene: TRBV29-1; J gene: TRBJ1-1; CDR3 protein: CSSRVNTEAFF; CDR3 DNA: TGCAGCTCACGGGTGAACACTGAAGCTTTCTTT
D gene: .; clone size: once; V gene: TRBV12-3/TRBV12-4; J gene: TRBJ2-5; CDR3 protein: CASSFSGLGTQYF; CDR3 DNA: TGTGCCAGCAGTTTTAGTGGCCTGGGGACCCAGTACTTC
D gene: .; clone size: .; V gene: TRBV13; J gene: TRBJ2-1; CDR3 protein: CASSYPQKVSYNEQFF; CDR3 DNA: TGTGCCAGCAGCTATCCCCAGAAGGTCTCCTACAATGAGCAGTTCTTC
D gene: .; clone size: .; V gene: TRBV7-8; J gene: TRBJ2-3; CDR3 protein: CASSPWDGQDTQYF; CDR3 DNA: TGTGCCAGCAGCCCCTGGGACGGGCAAGATACGCAGTATTTT
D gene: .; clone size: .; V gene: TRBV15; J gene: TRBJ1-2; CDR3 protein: CATSRVGNYGYTF; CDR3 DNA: TGTGCCACCAGCAGAGTGGGTAATTATGGCTACACCTTC
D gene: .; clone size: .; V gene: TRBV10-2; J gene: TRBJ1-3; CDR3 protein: CASSESRPERNTIYF; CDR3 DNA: TGCGCCAGCAGTGAGTCGAGGCCCGAGCGAAACACCATATATTTT
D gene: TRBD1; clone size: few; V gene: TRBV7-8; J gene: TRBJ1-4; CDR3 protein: CASSLGDRGLATNEKLFF; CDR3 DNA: TGTGCCAGCAGCTTAGGGGACAGGGGGTTGGCAACTAATGAAAAACTGTTTTTT
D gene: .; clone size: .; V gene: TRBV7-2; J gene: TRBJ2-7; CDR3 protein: CASSLYSAAFTSYEQYF; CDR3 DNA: TGTGCCAGCAGCCTTTATTCCGCGGCCTTTACATCCTACGAGCAGTACTTC
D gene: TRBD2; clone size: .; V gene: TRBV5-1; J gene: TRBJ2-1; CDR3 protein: CASRPTLAGGYNEQFF; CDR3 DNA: TGCGCCAGCAGACCAACACTAGCGGGAGGATACAATGAGCAGTTCTTC
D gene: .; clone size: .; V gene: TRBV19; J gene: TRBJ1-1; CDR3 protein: CASSIWGRRDTNTEAFF; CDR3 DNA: TGTGCCAGTAGTATATGGGGCAGGAGGGACACAAACACTGAAGCTTTCTTT
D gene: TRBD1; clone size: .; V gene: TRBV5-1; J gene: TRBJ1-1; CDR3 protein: CASTIQGETEAFF; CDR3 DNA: TGCGCCAGTACTATACAGGGGGAAACTGAAGCTTTCTTT
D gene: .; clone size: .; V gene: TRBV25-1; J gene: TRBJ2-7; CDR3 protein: CASLDGYEQYF; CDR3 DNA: TGTGCCAGCTTGGACGGCTACGAGCAGTACTTC
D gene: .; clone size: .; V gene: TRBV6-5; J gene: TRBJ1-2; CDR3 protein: CASSSSGTLSLHGYTF; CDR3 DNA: TGTGCCAGCAGTTCATCCGGGACATTGAGTTTACATGGCTACACCTTC
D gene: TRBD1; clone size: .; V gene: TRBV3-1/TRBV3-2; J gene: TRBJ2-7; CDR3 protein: CASSHSLTGKLHEQYF; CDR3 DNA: TGTGCCAGCAGCCATTCTCTGACAGGGAAATTACACGAGCAGTACTTC
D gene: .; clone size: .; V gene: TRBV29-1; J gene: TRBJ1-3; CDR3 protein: CSVASGVGNTIYF; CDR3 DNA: TGCAGCGTGGCCTCGGGGGTCGGAAACACCATATATTTT
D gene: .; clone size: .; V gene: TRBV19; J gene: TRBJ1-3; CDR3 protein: CASSINLYSGNTIYF; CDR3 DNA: TGTGCCAGTAGTATTAACCTATACTCTGGAAACACCATATATTTT
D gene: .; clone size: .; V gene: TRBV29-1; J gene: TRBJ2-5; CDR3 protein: CSVTYGEETQYF; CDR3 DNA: TGCAGCGTCACCTATGGTGAAGAGACCCAGTACTTC
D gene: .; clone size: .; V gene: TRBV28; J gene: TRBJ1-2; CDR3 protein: CASSLADFGDGYTF; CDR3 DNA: TGTGCCAGCAGTCTCGCCGACTTTGGCGATGGCTACACCTTC
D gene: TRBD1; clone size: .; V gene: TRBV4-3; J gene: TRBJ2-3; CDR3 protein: CASSRIAGRDRLDTQYF; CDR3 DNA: TGCGCCAGCAGCCGCATCGCCGGGCGGGACAGGTTAGATACGCAGTATTTT
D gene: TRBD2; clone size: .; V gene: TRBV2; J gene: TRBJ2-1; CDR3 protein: CASSERLAGNEQFF; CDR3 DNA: TGTGCCAGCAGTGAACGGCTAGCGGGAAATGAGCAGTTCTTC
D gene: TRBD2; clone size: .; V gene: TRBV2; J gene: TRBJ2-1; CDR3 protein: CASLHRSGRGRGQFF; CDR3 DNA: TGTGCCAGCCTCCACAGGAGCGGGAGGGGGCGGGGGCAGTTCTTC
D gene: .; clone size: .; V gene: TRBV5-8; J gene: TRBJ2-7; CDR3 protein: CASSFPGDEQYF; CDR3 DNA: TGTGCCAGCAGCTTTCCAGGGGACGAGCAGTACTTC
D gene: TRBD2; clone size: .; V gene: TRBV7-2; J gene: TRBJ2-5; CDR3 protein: CASSRLAGKQETQYF; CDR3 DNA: TGTGCTAGCTCGCGACTAGCGGGAAAGCAAGAGACCCAGTACTTC
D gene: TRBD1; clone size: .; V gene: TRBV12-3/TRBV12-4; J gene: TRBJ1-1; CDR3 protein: CASTTTGVTEAFF; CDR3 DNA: TGTGCCAGCACCACGACAGGGGTCACTGAAGCTTTCTTT